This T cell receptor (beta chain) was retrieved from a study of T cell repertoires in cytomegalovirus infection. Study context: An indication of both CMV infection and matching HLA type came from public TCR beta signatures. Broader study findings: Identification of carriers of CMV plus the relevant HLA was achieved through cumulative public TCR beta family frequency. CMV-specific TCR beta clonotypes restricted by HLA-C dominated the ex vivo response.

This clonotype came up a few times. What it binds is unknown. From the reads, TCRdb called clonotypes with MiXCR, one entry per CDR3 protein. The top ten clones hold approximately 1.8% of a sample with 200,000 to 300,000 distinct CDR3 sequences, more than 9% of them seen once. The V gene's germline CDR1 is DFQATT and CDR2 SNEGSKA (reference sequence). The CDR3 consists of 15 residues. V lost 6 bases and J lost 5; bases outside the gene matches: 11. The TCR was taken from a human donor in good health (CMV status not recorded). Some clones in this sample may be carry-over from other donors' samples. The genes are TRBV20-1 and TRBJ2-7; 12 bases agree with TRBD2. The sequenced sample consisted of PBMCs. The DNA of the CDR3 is TGCAGTGCCCGGGGGACTAGCGGGTCCCCCAACGAGCAGTACTTC. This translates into CSARGTSGSPNEQYF.